These T cell receptor beta chains were read from a single sample in a study of molecular identifiers for immune sequencing clone quantification. TCRdb re-derived calls from the PCR reads in MiXCR, one entry per CDR3 protein. This sample carries tens of thousands of distinct CDR3 sequences, around 27% of them seen once, and the ten largest clones take about 1.9%. Sequencing used naive CD8+ T cells from blood, with Jurkat cell RNA spiked in. These receptors all come from a human donor in good health. Some libraries in this study had Jurkat cell RNA spiked in. Both conserved end residues are trimmed from each CDR3. D genes are given only for firm matches. Some rows have no size entry. The others give once, few or many, or a class for an expanded clone.

abundance | j_gene | v_gene | d_gene | CDR3aa
many | TRBJ2-5 | TRBV29-1 | TRBD1 | SVGDRGRRETQY
. | TRBJ2-2 | TRBV7-6 | TRBD2 | ASSLARARLAGGPRTGELF
many | TRBJ1-2 | TRBV9 | TRBD1 | ASSPTGATNYGYT
many | TRBJ2-2 | TRBV5-1 | . | ASVPENTGELF
many | TRBJ2-2 | TRBV7-9 | TRBD2 | ASSLPTQTSGRALNTGELF
many | TRBJ2-3 | TRBV4-3 | . | APTAARCGALTDTQY
many | TRBJ2-7 | TRBV4-2 | TRBD2 | ASSQDRTEAGVYEQY
. | TRBJ2-2 | TRBV11-2 | . | ASSYTGTGELF
many | TRBJ1-6 | TRBV7-9 | . | ASSPTRSPLH
many | TRBJ2-2 | TRBV24-1 | . | ATSDFPQGIGELF
medium-sized | TRBJ1-6 | TRBV20-1 | . | SALGQGNSPLH
many | TRBJ1-3 | TRBV24-1 | . | ATSQDRSSGNTIY
many | TRBJ2-7 | TRBV27 | TRBD2 | ASSLSGGRGNEQY
. | TRBJ1-1 | TRBV19 | . | ASCIWGTEAF
many | TRBJ2-2 | TRBV7-9 | TRBD2 | ASGLAGIGGELF
many | TRBJ2-7 | TRBV6-5 | . | ASSYSRLEGGGVINEQY
. | TRBJ2-1 | TRBV6-4 | TRBD2 | ASIGLAGATISSYNEQF
many | TRBJ2-2 | TRBV10-3 | TRBD1 | AISELRQGDTGELF
. | TRBJ2-5 | TRBV12-3/TRBV12-4 | . | ASSRGSTQETQY
many | TRBJ1-5 | TRBV7-2 | . | ASSLGISNQPQH
many | TRBJ2-3 | TRBV29-1 | . | SVPQPEKKTDTQY
. | TRBJ2-1 | TRBV6-2/TRBV6-3 | TRBD2 | ASSYGLAGAGQF
many | TRBJ1-4 | TRBV6-5 | . | ASSPIYGGTNEKLF
many | TRBJ2-7 | TRBV7-2 | . | ASSLRRKNSYEQY
many | TRBJ2-2 | TRBV29-1 | . | SVEAGANTGELF
many | TRBJ1-1 | TRBV2 | . | ASSDRGGTEAF
many | TRBJ1-2 | TRBV12-3/TRBV12-4 | TRBD1 | ASSSTGFYGYT
many | TRBJ2-1 | TRBV7-2 | . | ASSLAGFYNEQF
. | TRBJ2-5 | TRBV29-1 | . | SVEDPTDVTQY
many | TRBJ1-1 | TRBV29-1 | . | SVEGQVNTEAF
many | TRBJ2-7 | TRBV5-1 | . | ASSLASQGSYEQY
. | TRBJ2-1 | TRBV19 | TRBD2 | ASSIGGTTSRRNEQF
. | TRBJ2-3 | TRBV10-3 | TRBD2 | AISESGLAGVWTDTQY
many | TRBJ2-7 | TRBV6-5 | . | ASSPRTEYYEQY
many | TRBJ1-5 | TRBV12-5 | . | ASGFLLEGPMGYEPQH
. | TRBJ2-7 | TRBV2 | . | ASSEMPDSTYEQY
many | TRBJ1-3 | TRBV4-1 | . | ASSPRGNSGNTIY
many | TRBJ2-7 | TRBV7-9 | . | ASSAGYAYEQY
many | TRBJ2-4 | TRBV11-2 | TRBD1 | ASSPWDSDRYNIQY
many | TRBJ1-5 | TRBV12-3/TRBV12-4 | . | ASSSGRFNQPQH
. | TRBJ2-7 | TRBV3-1 | TRBD2 | ASSLGLVTYEQY
. | TRBJ1-1 | TRBV7-9 | . | ASSPLSVAEAF
many | TRBJ1-2 | TRBV28 | TRBD1 | ASRRGQIYGYT
many | TRBJ2-7 | TRBV7-9 | . | ASSPGAENYEQY
few | TRBJ2-3 | TRBV6-2/TRBV6-3 | TRBD1 | ASSTGDRGSTDTQY
many | TRBJ2-7 | TRBV7-9 | . | ASSSVLGGGYEQY
few | TRBJ2-7 | TRBV28 | . | ASSSIKFSYEQY
few | TRBJ1-2 | TRBV27 | . | ASSQGGGYGYT
many | TRBJ2-1 | TRBV6-2/TRBV6-3 | . | ASSYLSAPRNEQF
many | TRBJ1-4 | TRBV7-9 | . | ASSARLSRQDSNEKLF
. | TRBJ1-1 | TRBV11-2 | . | ASSLDTPNTEAF
. | TRBJ1-5 | TRBV25-1 | . | ASRPTVKSSYSNQPQH
many | TRBJ1-1 | TRBV6-6 | . | ASSFAMNTEAF